This TCR beta chain is drawn from a study of human T cells and chemical hapten exposure. General study results and limits: Compared to controls, expanded TCRs made significantly more large clusters of similar CDR3s.

The CDR3 has 16 amino acids. J gave up 0 bases and V 6 bases, and 5 bases lay outside the gene matches. Note on this clonotype: Its antigen is not known.

One entry per CDR3 protein results from TCRdb running MiXCR on the RACE reads. This table holds around 300,000 distinct CDR3 sequences, approximately 5% found once. The time point here: pre-sensitization, week 0. This sample's treatment: therapeutic diphenylcyclopropenone sensitization with weekly scalp DPC. Donors were 18 to 70-year-old alopecia patients suitable for DPC. Before extraction, the whole blood was not fractionated, and total RNA was taken from it. This chain joins TRBV12-3 or TRBV12-4 and TRBJ2-5, with TRBD2 matching over 12 bases. Specimen: whole blood, collected in connection with sensitization to the hapten diphenylcyclopropenone (DPC). The source of this sequence is a woman between 18 and 29 years old with alopecia areata. Some clones in this sample may be carry-over from other donors' samples. The CDR3 bases are TGTGCCAGCAGCAGAGGGACTAGCGGGTACCAAGAGACCCAGTACTTC. It encodes CASSRGTSGYQETQYF.